Sequencing of this TCR beta chain was carried out in a study of blood T cell repertoires in COVID-19. The wider study: Material from acute and convalescent COVID-19 was sourced from the United States, Italy and Spain.

V gave up 8 bases and J gave up 4 bases, with 25 bases separating them. The CDR3 contains 17 residues. Germline V gene lookup returns CDR1 KGHDR and CDR2 SFDVKD. In this sample, this clone turned up once. Under the authors' procedure: Estimates of nucleated cell counts were drawn from the amplification of reference gene primers. Profiled with immunoSEQ multiplex PCR; TCRdb holds only in-frame clones, not every one. V, J and clone size are those of that table, while D and trimming were read from the DNA. The table shows about 130,000 clones, with approximately 80% occurring only once. The TCR comes from a man aged 55 to 70 who had recovered from COVID-19. The chain recombines TRBV24-1 with TRBJ2-5, with D possibly matching TRBD2 (6 bases). The sequenced material came from peripheral blood. The CDR3 nucleotides read TGTGCCACCACCATACCCGAAGCAGACTCGGAGGGAGAGACCCAGTACTTC. The encoded protein is CATTIPEADSEGETQYF.